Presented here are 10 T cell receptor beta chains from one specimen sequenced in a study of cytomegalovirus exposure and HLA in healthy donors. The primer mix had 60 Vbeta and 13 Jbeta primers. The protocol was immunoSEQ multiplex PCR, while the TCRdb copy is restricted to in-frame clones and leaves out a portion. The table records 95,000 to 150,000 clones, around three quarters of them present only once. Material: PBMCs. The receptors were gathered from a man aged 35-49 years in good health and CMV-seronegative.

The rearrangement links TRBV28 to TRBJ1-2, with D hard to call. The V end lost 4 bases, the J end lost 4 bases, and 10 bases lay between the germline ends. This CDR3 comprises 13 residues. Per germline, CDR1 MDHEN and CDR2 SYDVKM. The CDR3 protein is CASSSPSRYGYTF. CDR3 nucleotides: TGTGCCAGCAGTTCTCCGTCCCGCTATGGCTACACCTTC.

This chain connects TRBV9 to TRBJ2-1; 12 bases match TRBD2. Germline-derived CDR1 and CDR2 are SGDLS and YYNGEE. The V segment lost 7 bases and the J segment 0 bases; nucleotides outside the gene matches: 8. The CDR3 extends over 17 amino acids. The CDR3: CASAGPGLAGSYNEQFF. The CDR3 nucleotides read TGTGCCAGCGCCGGTCCGGGACTAGCGGGCTCCTACAATGAGCAGTTCTTC.

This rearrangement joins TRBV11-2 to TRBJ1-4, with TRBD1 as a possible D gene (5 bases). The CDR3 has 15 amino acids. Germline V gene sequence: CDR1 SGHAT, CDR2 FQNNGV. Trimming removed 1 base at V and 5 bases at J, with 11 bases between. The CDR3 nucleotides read TGTGCCAGCAGCTTAGGACAGTCTTCGAATGAAAAACTGTTTTTT. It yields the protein CASSLGQSSNEKLFF.

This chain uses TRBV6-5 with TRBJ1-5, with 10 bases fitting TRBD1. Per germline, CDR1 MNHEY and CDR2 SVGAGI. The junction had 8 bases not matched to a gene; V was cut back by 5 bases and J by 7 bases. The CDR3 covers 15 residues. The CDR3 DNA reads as TGTGCCAGCAGTCGTGGGGACAGGGGCCTGCAGCCCCAGCATTTT. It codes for CASSRGDRGLQPQHF.

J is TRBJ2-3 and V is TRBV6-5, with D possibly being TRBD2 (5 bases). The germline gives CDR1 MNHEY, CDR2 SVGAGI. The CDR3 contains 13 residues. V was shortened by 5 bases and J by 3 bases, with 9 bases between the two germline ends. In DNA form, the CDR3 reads TGTGCCAGCAGTATCCCGGGGACAGATACGCAGTATTTT. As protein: CASSIPGTDTQYF.

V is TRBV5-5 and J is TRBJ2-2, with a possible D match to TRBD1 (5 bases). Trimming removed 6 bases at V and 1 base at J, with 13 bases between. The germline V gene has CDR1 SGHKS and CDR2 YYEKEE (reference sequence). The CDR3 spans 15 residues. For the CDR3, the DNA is TGTGCCAGCACTCTGGGAACAGGGAACACCGGGGAGCTGTTTTTT. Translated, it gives CASTLGTGNTGELFF.

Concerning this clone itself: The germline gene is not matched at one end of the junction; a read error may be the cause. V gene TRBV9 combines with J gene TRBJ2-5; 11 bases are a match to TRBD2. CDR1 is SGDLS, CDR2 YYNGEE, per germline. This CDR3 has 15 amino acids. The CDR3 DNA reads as TGTGCCAGCAGTCCTAGCGGGGGGAATCAAGGGACCCAGTACTTC. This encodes CASSPSGGNQGTQYF.

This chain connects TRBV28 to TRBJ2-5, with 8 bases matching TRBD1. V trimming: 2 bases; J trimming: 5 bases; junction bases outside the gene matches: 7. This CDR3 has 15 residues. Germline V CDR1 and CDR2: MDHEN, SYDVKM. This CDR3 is CASSLGTGMMETQYF. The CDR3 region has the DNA TGTGCCAGCAGTTTAGGGACAGGCATGATGGAGACCCAGTACTTC.

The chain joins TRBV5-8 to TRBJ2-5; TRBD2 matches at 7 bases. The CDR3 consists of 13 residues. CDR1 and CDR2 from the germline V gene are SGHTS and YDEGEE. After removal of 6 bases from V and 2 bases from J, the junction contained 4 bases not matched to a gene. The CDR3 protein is CASTMGGQETQYF. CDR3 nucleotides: TGTGCCAGCACCATGGGGGGGCAAGAGACCCAGTACTTC. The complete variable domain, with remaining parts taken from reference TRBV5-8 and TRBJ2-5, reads EAGVTQSPTHLIKTRGQQATLRCSPISGHTSVYWYQQALGLGLQFLLWYDEGEERNRGNFPPRFSGRQFPNYSSELNVNALELEDSALYLCASTMGGQETQYFGPGTRLLVL.

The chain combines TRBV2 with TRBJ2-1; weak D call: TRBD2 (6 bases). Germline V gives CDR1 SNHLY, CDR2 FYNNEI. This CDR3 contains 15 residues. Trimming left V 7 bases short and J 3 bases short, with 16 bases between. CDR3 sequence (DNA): TGTGCCAGCACCCATATAGCGGACTACTACAATGAGCAGTTCTTC. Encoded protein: CASTHIADYYNEQFF.